The present entry profiles one T cell receptor (beta chain) with its context. The authors' processing: Amplified reference gene primers provided the basis for estimating nucleated cell counts. Sequencing used immunoSEQ multiplex PCR; TCRdb keeps in-frame clones, though not all of them. That table gives V, J and clone size, and the DNA gave D and trimming. The repertoire consists of about 220,000 clones, with approximately 86% occurring once and the leading ten covering 3.6%. These data come from a study of blood T cell repertoires in COVID-19. Overall study: Collection of acute and convalescent COVID-19 samples took place in the United States, Italy and Spain. T cells, B-cell-depleted T cells, or PBMCs supplied cDNA or gDNA.

Trimming left V 4 bases short and J 4 bases short, with 16 bases between. Germline loops: CDR1 MGHRA, CDR2 YSYEKL. The CDR3 totals 15 residues. Source material: peripheral blood. This rearrangement joins TRBV4-1 to TRBJ1-2; D gene uncertain. This clonotype was obtained from a woman over 75 with acute or convalescent COVID-19. CDR3 bases: TGCGCCAGCAGCCCTGGTCCGAGGGCGGGCTATGGCTACACCTTC. Protein: CASSPGPRAGYGYTF.